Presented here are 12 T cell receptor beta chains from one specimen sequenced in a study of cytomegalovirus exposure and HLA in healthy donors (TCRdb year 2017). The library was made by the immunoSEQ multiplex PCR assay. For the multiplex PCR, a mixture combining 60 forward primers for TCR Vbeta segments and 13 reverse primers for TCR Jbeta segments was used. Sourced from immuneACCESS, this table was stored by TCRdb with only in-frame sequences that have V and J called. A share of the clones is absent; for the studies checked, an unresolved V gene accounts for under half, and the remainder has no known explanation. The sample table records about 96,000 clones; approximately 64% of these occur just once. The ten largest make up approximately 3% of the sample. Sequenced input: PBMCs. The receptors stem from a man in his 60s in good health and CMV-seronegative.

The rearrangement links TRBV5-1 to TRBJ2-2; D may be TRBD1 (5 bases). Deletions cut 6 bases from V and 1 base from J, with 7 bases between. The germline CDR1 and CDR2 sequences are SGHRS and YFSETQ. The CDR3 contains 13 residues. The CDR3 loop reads CASNTGNTGELFF. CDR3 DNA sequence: TGCGCCAGCAACACAGGGAACACCGGGGAGCTGTTTTTT.

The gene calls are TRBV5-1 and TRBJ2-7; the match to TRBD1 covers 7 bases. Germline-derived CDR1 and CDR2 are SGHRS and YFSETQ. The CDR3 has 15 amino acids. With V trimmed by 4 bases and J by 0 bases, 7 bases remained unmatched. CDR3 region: CASSDQTGSSYEQYF. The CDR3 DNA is TGCGCCAGCAGCGACCAGACAGGGAGCTCCTACGAGCAGTACTTC.

The CDR3 loop reads CAWSVSAGQTGELFF. For the CDR3, the DNA is TGTGCCTGGAGTGTATCGGCAGGGCAGACCGGGGAGCTGTTTTTT. V usage is TRBV30 and J usage is TRBJ2-2, with D possibly being TRBD1 (5 bases). The CDR3 contains 15 residues. Germline V gene data show CDR1 as GTSNPN and CDR2 as SVGIG (reference sequence). V lost 0 bases and J lost 5, with 13 bases in between.

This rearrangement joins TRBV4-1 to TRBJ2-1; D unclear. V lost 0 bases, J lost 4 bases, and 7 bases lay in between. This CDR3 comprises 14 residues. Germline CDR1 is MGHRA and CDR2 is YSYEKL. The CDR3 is CASSQEPQYNEQFF. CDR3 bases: TGCGCCAGCAGCCAAGAACCCCAGTACAATGAGCAGTTCTTC.

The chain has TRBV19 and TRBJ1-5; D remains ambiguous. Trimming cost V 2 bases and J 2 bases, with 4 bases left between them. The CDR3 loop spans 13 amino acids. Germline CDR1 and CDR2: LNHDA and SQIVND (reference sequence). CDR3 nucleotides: TGTGCCAGTAGTATACGAGGCAATCAGCCCCAGCATTTT. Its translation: CASSIRGNQPQHF.

CDR3 residues: CASSLNPADMAYNEQFF. DNA of the CDR3: TGTGCCAGCAGCTTGAACCCCGCGGATATGGCCTACAATGAGCAGTTCTTC. V gene TRBV5-5 combines with J gene TRBJ2-1, with D unresolved. Germline CDR1 reads SGHKS; CDR2 reads YYEKEE (reference sequence). Trimming pared 1 base from V and 2 bases from J, leaving 16 bases between. The CDR3 spans 17 residues.

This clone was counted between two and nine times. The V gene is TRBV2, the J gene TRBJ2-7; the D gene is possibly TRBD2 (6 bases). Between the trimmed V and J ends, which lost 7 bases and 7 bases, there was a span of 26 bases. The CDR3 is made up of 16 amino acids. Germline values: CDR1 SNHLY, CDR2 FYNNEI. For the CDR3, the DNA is TGTGCCAGCATCCTGGACCCCCGGGGGTCGTCGTTTGAGCAGTACTTC. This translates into CASILDPRGSSFEQYF.

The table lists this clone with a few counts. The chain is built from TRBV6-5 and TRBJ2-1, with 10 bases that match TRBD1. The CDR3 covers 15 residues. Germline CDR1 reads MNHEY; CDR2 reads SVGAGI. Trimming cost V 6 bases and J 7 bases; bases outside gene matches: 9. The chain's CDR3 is CASRTPGQGSNEQFF. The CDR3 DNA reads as TGTGCCAGCAGGACGCCGGGACAGGGGTCTAATGAGCAGTTCTTC.

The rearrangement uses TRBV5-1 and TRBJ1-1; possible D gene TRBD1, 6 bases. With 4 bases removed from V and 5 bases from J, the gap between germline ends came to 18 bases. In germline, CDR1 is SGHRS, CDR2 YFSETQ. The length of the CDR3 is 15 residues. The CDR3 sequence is CASSAGGLLVTEAFF. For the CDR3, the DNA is TGCGCCAGCAGCGCGGGGGGGCTGCTGGTAACTGAAGCTTTCTTT.

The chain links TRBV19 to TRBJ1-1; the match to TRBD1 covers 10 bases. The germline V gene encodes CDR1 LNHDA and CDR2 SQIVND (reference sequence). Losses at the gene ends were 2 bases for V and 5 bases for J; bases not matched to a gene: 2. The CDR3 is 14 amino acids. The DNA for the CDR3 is TGTGCCAGTAGTATACGGACAGGGGGGACTGAAGCTTTCTTT. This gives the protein CASSIRTGGTEAFF.

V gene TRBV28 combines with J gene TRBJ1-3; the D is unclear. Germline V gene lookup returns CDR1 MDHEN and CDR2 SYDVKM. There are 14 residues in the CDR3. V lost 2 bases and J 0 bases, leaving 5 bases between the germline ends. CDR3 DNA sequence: TGTGCCAGCAGTTTAGGGAGCTCTGGAAACACCATATATTTT. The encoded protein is CASSLGSSGNTIYF.

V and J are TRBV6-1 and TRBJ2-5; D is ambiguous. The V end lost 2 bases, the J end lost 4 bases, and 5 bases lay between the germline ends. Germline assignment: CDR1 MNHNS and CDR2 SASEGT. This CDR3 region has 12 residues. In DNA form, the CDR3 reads TGTGCCAGCAGTGAAAACGGAGAGACCCAGTACTTC. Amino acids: CASSENGETQYF.